This T cell receptor beta chain comes out of a study of blood T cell repertoires in COVID-19. Across the study: T cells, B-cell-depleted T cells, or PBMCs supplied cDNA or gDNA.

Authors' processing steps: Reference gene primer amplification in the assay estimated nucleated cell counts. Only in-frame clones appear in the TCRdb table, and some are missing; sequencing was by immunoSEQ multiplex PCR. V and J calls and clone size follow that table, whereas D and trimming were derived from the DNA. The table includes a few hundred thousand clones, approximately 86% detected once. Enrolment of Seattle patients took place during active infection, and they were followed longitudinally. V lost 0 bases and J lost 1; bases outside the gene matches: 0. The CDR3 runs 15 residues. Germline loops: CDR1 MNHEY, CDR2 SVGAGI. Concerning this clone itself: Distinct nucleotide sequences in the sample also encode this CDR3.

The clonotype was recovered from a human donor with COVID-19, enrolled during active disease. The donor label of this sample is uncertain. The gene calls are TRBV6-5 and TRBJ1-3, with TRBD1 matching over 7 bases. The sample taken for sequencing was peripheral blood. The CDR3 DNA is TGTGCCAGCAGTTACTCGACAGGGTCTGGAAACACCATATATTTT. Encoded protein: CASSYSTGSGNTIYF.